These 12 T cell receptor beta chains share one sample of origin, sequenced in a study of blood T cell repertoires in COVID-19 (dated by TCRdb to about 2020). Library construction relied on the immunoSEQ multiplex PCR assay. The clones in this table, taken by TCRdb from immuneACCESS, are in-frame only. Not every clone is retained; where verified, under half of the shortfall comes from an unresolved V gene, and the cause of the rest is unknown. Here the sample has about 430,000 clones; approximately 90% occur a single time. 1.1% of the sample is held by the ten biggest clonotypes. The sample was PBMCs or T cells enriched from blood (not recorded which). The receptors were sampled from a man younger than 40 who had recovered from COVID-19.

The V and J genes are TRBV5-1 and TRBJ2-7; 12 nucleotides line up with TRBD2. In germline, CDR1 is SGHRS, CDR2 YFSETQ. The CDR3 has 15 residues. Trimming at V came to 2 bases and at J to 3 bases, leaving 3 bases not matched to a gene. CDR3: CASSLVGLAGYEQYF. In DNA form, the CDR3 reads TGCGCCAGCAGCTTAGTGGGACTAGCGGGCTACGAGCAGTACTTC. The variable domain in full, with the rest retrieved from reference TRBV5-1 and TRBJ2-7, is KAGVTQTPRYLIKTRGQQVTLSCSPISGHRSVSWYQQTPGQGLQFLFEYFSETQRNKGNFPGRFSGRQFSNSRSEMNVSTLELGDSALYLCASSLVGLAGYEQYFGPGTRLTVT.

This chain joins TRBV9 and TRBJ2-7; a weak D match, TRBD2 (6 bases). CDR1 and CDR2 from the germline V gene are SGDLS and YYNGEE. V dropped 2 bases and J dropped 2 bases, with 11 bases sitting between them. The CDR3 contains 14 residues. CDR3 sequence: CASSVGTGAYEQYF. The CDR3 nucleotides are TGTGCCAGCAGCGTGGGCACGGGGGCCTACGAGCAGTACTTC.

V usage is TRBV7-2 and J usage is TRBJ2-7; 11 bases map to TRBD2. The CDR3 is 16 amino acids. V shed 0 bases and J 4 bases; nucleotides not matched to a gene: 5. Germline V gives CDR1 SGHTA, CDR2 FQGNSA. The CDR3 is CASSLAGTSGLYEQYF. The CDR3 DNA follows: TGTGCCAGCAGCTTAGCGGGGACTAGCGGCCTATACGAGCAGTACTTC.

This chain connects TRBV27 to TRBJ2-6; D might be TRBD2 (6 bases). The CDR3 has 17 residues. V shed 5 bases and J shed 4 bases, with 18 bases lying between them. Germline V gives CDR1 MNHEY, CDR2 SMNVEV (reference sequence). The CDR3 coding sequence is TGTGCCAGCAGTCCGCGGGGACGTGCTCCCGGGGCCAACGTCCTGACTTTC. This encodes CASSPRGRAPGANVLTF.

J is TRBJ2-7 and V is TRBV12-3 or TRBV12-4; 9 nucleotides agree with TRBD1. The CDR3 runs to 13 residues. V shed 7 bases and J 7 bases; nucleotides not matched to a gene: 8. CDR3 region: CASIKTGGREQYF. In DNA form, the CDR3 reads TGTGCCAGCATAAAGACAGGGGGACGGGAGCAGTACTTC.

The J gene is TRBJ2-3, the V gene TRBV18; TRBD2 might be the D (6 bases). V was trimmed by 1 base and J by 2 bases, leaving 19 bases between them. The CDR3 length is 18 residues. Germline V gene lookup returns CDR1 KGHSH and CDR2 LQKENI. The DNA for the CDR3 is TGTGCCAGCTCACCACTCCTGGCTGCGCTGCGGGACACAGATACGCAGTATTTT. Its translation: CASSPLLAALRDTDTQYF.

V is TRBV11-3 and J is TRBJ1-4; the match to TRBD1 covers 7 bases. V dropped 8 bases and J dropped 2; count of bases not matched to a gene: 2. This CDR3 is built from 13 residues. Germline V gene sequence: CDR1 SGHNT, CDR2 YENEEA. The CDR3 DNA reads TGTGCCAGCCCGACAGGGACTAATGAAAAACTGTTTTTT. It codes for CASPTGTNEKLFF. The whole variable domain, filled in from reference TRBV11-3 and TRBJ1-4, reads EAGVVQSPRYKIIEKKQPVAFWCNPISGHNTLYWYLQNLGQGPELLIRYENEEAVDDSQLPKDRFSAERLKGVDSTLKIQPAELGDSAVYLCASPTGTNEKLFFGSGTQLSVL.

The chain combines TRBV7-2 with TRBJ2-3; TRBD2 matches at 15 bases. The V gene end was trimmed by 5 bases and the J gene end by 6 bases; junction bases not matched to a gene: 3. This CDR3 has 15 residues. In germline, CDR1 is SGHTA, CDR2 FQGNSA. The CDR3 DNA reads as TGTGCCAGCAGCCCGGGACTAGCGGGAGGCGATACGCAGTATTTT. It encodes CASSPGLAGGDTQYF.

The CDR3 DNA is TGTGCCAGCAGCTCGGACAGGGGGCTCTACGAGCAGTACTTC. Its protein product is CASSSDRGLYEQYF. The rearrangement uses TRBV7-9 and TRBJ2-7; 11 bases match TRBD1. J gave up 3 bases and V 4 bases, and 2 bases lay outside the gene matches. The length of the CDR3 is 14 residues. In germline, CDR1 is SEHNR, CDR2 FQNEAQ (reference sequence).

The chain couples TRBV5-1 to TRBJ2-7; 12 nucleotides agree with TRBD2. V lost 5 bases to trimming and J lost 7 bases; unmatched junction nucleotides: 10. Germline loops: CDR1 SGHRS, CDR2 YFSETQ. The CDR3 runs 15 residues. This CDR3 is CASSSLAGGSGEQYF. The CDR3 nucleotides are TGCGCCAGCAGTTCACTAGCGGGAGGATCGGGGGAGCAGTACTTC.

The chain uses TRBV28 and TRBJ2-1, with 10 bases aligning to TRBD2. With 6 bases clipped from V and 0 bases from J, the junction kept 8 bases outside the gene matches. The CDR3 is made up of 17 amino acids. Germline CDR1 MDHEN, CDR2 SYDVKM. Written as DNA, the CDR3 is TGTGCCAGCAGCTTAACTAGCGGGGCGAGCTCCTACAATGAGCAGTTCTTC. Translated, it gives CASSLTSGASSYNEQFF.

This clone was picked up one time. J is TRBJ2-5 and V is TRBV3-1 (or the pseudogene TRBV3-2); D not resolved. V was clipped by 6 bases and J by 4 bases, with 6 bases between them. CDR1 and CDR2 from the germline V gene are LGHDT and YNNKEL (reference sequence). The CDR3 is 11 amino acids. The CDR3 nucleotides are TGTGCCAGCAGTTCTTTAGAGACCCAGTACTTC. Translated: CASSSLETQYF.